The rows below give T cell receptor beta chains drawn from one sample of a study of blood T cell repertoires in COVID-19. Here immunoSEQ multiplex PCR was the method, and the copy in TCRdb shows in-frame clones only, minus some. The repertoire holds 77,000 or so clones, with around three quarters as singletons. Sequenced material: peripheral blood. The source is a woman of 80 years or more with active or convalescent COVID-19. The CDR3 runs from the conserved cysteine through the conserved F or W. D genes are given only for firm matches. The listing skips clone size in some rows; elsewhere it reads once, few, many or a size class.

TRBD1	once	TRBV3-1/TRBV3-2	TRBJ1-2	TGTGCCAGCAGTCATTTAGGACAGGGGTATGGCTACACCTTC	CASSHLGQGYGYTF
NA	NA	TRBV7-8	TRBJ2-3	TGTGCCAGCAGCCGCGGCGGAGCCGATACGCAGTATTTT	CASSRGGADTQYF
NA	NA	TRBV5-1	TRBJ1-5	TGCGCCAGCAGCCTTACAGGGAATCAGCCCCAGCATTTT	CASSLTGNQPQHF
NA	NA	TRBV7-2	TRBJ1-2	TGTGCCAGCAGCTTAGTAGATACGGATGGCTACACCTTC	CASSLVDTDGYTF
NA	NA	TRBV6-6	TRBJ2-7	TGTGCCAGCCTAGGGGGGGCGCCCTACGAGCAGTACTTC	CASLGGAPYEQYF
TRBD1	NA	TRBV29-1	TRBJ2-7	TGCAGCGTTGAAAAGGATATAACAGGGGCCTACGAGCAGTACTTC	CSVEKDITGAYEQYF
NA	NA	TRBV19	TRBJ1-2	TGTGCCAGTAGAGACCCAGGGATGACTAACTATGGCTACACCTTC	CASRDPGMTNYGYTF
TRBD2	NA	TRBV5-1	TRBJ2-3	TGCGCCAGCAGCTTGGTCCGGGGGGGTACAGATACGCAGTATTTT	CASSLVRGGTDTQYF
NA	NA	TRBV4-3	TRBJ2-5	TGCGCCAGCAGCCGGACTTTTCAAGAGACCCAGTACTTC	CASSRTFQETQYF
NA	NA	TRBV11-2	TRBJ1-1	TGTGCCAGCAGCTTAGATCTCCCCAGGGGAAGCACTGAAGCTTTCTTT	CASSLDLPRGSTEAFF
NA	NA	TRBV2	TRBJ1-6	TGTGCCAGCAGTGAAGGCAGGGGCTTGAATTCACCCCTCCACTTT	CASSEGRGLNSPLHF
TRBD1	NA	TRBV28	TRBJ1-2	TGTGCCAGCAGTGTGGGACAGATTCTATATGGCTACACCTTC	CASSVGQILYGYTF
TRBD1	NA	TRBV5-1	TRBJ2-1	TGCGCCAGCGGCCCGACAGGGGCCTACTACAATGAGCAGTTCTTC	CASGPTGAYYNEQFF
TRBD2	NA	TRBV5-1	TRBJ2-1	TGCGCCAGCAGAGCAGCGGGGGAGCTCAATGAGCAGTTCTTC	CASRAAGELNEQFF
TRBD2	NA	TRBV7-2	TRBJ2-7	TGTGCCAGCAGCTCGAGCGGGGGACTCTATTACGAGCAGTACTTC	CASSSSGGLYYEQYF
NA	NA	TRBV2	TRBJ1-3	TGTGCCAGCCGCGGACGGACTTTTACGTCTGGAAACACCATATATTTT	CASRGRTFTSGNTIYF
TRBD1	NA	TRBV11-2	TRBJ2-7	TGTGCCAGCAGCTTAGATTGGACAGGGGTGGCGTACGAGCAGTACTTC	CASSLDWTGVAYEQYF
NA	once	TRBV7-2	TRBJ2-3	TGTGCCAGCAGCTTAGGGACAGCCCGAACAGATACGCAGTATTTT	CASSLGTARTDTQYF
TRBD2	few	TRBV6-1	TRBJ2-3	TGTGCCAGCAGTGGGCCAACTTTGGACGAACTAGCGGCAGATACGCAGTATTTT	CASSGPTLDELAADTQYF
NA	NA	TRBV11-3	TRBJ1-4	TGTGCCAGCAGCCCGCGGGGCGGCCCGGATGAAAAACTGTTTTTT	CASSPRGGPDEKLFF
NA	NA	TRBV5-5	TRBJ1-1	TGTGCCAGCACCCGGGACACTAACACTGAAGCTTTCTTT	CASTRDTNTEAFF
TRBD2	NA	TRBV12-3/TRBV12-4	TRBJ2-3	TGTGCCAGCAGCCCAGGGAGGGGAGATACGCAGTATTTT	CASSPGRGDTQYF
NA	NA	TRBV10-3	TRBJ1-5	TGTGCCTCGCAGGGTGGGGATCAGCCCCAGCATTTT	CASQGGDQPQHF
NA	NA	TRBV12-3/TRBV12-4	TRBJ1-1	TGTGCCAGCACCAAAGGACAGACTGAAGCTTTCTTT	CASTKGQTEAFF
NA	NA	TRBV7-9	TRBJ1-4	TGTGCCAGCAGCTTAGCTGCAGGGACTAATGAAAAACTGTTTTTT	CASSLAAGTNEKLFF
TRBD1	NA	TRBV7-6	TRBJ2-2	TGTGCCAGCAGTTTGCGACAGGGGAAGGCCGGGGAGCTGTTTTTT	CASSLRQGKAGELFF
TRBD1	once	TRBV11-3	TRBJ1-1	TGTGCCAGCAGCCGCTCCGGGACAGGGGACACTGAAGCTTTCTTT	CASSRSGTGDTEAFF
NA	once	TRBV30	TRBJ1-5	TGTGCCTGGAGTGTACGGGGAAGGCAGCCCCAGCATTTT	CAWSVRGRQPQHF
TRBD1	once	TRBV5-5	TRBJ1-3	TGTGCCAGCAGCTTGGTCCCGACAGGGTCTGGAAACACCATATATTTT	CASSLVPTGSGNTIYF
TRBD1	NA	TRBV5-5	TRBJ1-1	TGTGCCAGCAGTTTGACAGGGGTCGGGAACACTGAAGCTTTCTTT	CASSLTGVGNTEAFF
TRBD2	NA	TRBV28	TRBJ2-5	TGTGCCAGCAGTTTTTCGGGAGCGGGGGGGATGGAGACCCAGTACTTC	CASSFSGAGGMETQYF
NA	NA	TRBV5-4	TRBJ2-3	TGTGCCAGCAGCCCAGGTGGTGTAAGGGACTCAGATACGCAGTATTTT	CASSPGGVRDSDTQYF
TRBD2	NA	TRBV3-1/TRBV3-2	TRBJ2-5	TGTGCCAGCAGCCCCGAGCGGGGGGGCTTCGGAGAGACCCAGTACTTC	CASSPERGGFGETQYF
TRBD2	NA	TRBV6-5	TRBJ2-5	TGTGCCAGCAGTTTACGCCCGGGGGGGTACCAAGAGACCCAGTACTTC	CASSLRPGGYQETQYF
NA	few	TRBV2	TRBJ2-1	TGTGCCAGCAGTGTATCGTGGGCAGGGGACAATGAGCAGTTCTTC	CASSVSWAGDNEQFF
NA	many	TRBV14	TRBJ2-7	TGTGCCAGCAGCCAAGATAACAGGAACCTCGGCGAGCAGTACTTC	CASSQDNRNLGEQYF
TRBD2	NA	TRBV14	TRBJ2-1	TGTGCCAGCAGCCAAACTAGCGGGGACTACAATGAGCAGTTCTTC	CASSQTSGDYNEQFF
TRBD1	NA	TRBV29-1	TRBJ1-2	TGCAGCGTGGGGGGTACAGGGGCGTATGGCTACACCTTC	CSVGGTGAYGYTF
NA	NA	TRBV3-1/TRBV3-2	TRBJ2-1	TGTGCCAGCAGCCGCGAGGAGCAGTTCTTC	CASSREEQFF
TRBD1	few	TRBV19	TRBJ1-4	TGTGCCAGCAATTTACAGGGGTCTGAAAAACTGTTTTTT	CASNLQGSEKLFF
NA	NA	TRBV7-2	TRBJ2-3	TGTGCCAGCCTTGCGGGATACGGCACAGATACGCAGTATTTT	CASLAGYGTDTQYF
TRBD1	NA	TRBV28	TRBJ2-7	TGTGCCAGCAGTTTAGCGCAGGGGGTTACCTACGAGCAGTACTTC	CASSLAQGVTYEQYF
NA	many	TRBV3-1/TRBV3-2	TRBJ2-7	TGTGCCAGCAGCCAAGTTGTCTTGTCCTACGAGCAGTACTTC	CASSQVVLSYEQYF
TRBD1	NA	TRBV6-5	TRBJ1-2	TGTGCCAGCGGACCGGGACAGGCGTTAGTTGGCTACACCTTC	CASGPGQALVGYTF
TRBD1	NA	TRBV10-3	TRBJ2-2	TGTGCCACCCGACGACAGGGTGGTACCGGGGAGCTGTTTTTT	CATRRQGGTGELFF
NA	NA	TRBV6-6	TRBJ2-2	TGTGCCAGCACCATTATGTCGGGGTCGAACACCGGGGAGCTGTTTTTT	CASTIMSGSNTGELFF
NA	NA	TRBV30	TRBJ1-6	TGTGCCTGGAGCGGGGTTGATTCACCCCTCCACTTT	CAWSGVDSPLHF
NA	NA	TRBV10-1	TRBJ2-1	TGCGCCAGCAGTGACTCAAACTCCAATGAGCAGTTCTTC	CASSDSNSNEQFF